This TCR beta chain was profiled in a study of T cells in Graves' hyperthyroidism and ophthalmopathy. RNA transcripts gave rise to amplified TCR beta CDR3 regions. Using the HTBI primer set, a first-round RT-PCR was run on the TCR CDR3. Each CDR3 protein is one row after TCRdb ran MiXCR on the multiplex PCR reads. The sample includes 540,000 or so distinct CDR3 sequences, roughly 14% seen only once; the top ten take around 7.5%. This CDR3 comprises 15 residues. The J segment lost 7 bases and the V segment lost 6 bases, leaving 8 bases of the junction unmatched. Germline loops: CDR1 SNHLY, CDR2 FYNNEI. Graves' hyperthyroidism showing no ophthalmopathy progression within 18 months was considered stable. Many counts were recorded for this clonotype.

This sequence originates from a woman aged 25 to 39 with Graves' hyperthyroidism. Sequenced input: blood. The V call is TRBV2, the J call TRBJ2-1, with 11 bases that match TRBD2. CDR3 in DNA: TGTGCCAGCAGCCCCACTAGCGGGAGAGGGAATGAGCAGTTCTTC. This gives the protein CASSPTSGRGNEQFF.